The clone carrying this T cell receptor beta chain was counted a few times. These data belong to a study of blood T cell repertoires in COVID-19. At the level of the study: Some COVID-19 samples were acute and others convalescent; all came from the United States, Italy and Spain.

Study processing details: The assay estimated nucleated cells by amplifying reference gene primers. Profiling relied on immunoSEQ multiplex PCR, and the TCRdb table lists in-frame clones only, not all of them. V and J calls plus clone size are reproduced from that table; the DNA served to infer D and trimming. The sample carries about 230,000 clones, 84% recorded once. CDR3 length equals 16 residues. Between the trimmed V and J ends, which lost 4 bases and 8 bases, there was a span of 20 bases. Germline V gene lookup returns CDR1 LGHNA and CDR2 YSLEER. Sequenced: peripheral blood. The source of this sequence is a man in his forties or fifties who had recovered from COVID-19. The genes are TRBV4-3 and TRBJ1-4, with a tentative D call TRBD1 (5 bases). The CDR3 nucleotides are TGCGCCAGCAGCCGGAAAATTGCGGGGCCTGGGGAAAAACTGTTTTTT. Translating gives CASSRKIAGPGEKLFF.